A single T cell receptor beta chain is shown here with its context. Measured with immunoSEQ multiplex PCR; TCRdb has only the in-frame clones, and not every one. Here the sample spans 220,000 or so clones, under 90% being singletons. The data stem from a study of blood T cell repertoires in COVID-19. Trimming stripped 4 bases from V and 5 bases from J, with 12 bases between. The CDR3 covers 14 residues. Per germline, CDR1 SGDLS and CDR2 YYNGEE. What was sequenced was peripheral blood. The chain carries TRBV9 and TRBJ1-4; possible D gene TRBD1, 5 bases. The TCR was taken from a man in his sixties who had recovered from COVID-19. This CDR3 reads CASSPGPGNEKLFF. The CDR3 nucleotides are TGTGCCAGCAGCCCAGGGCCGGGCAATGAAAAACTGTTTTTT.